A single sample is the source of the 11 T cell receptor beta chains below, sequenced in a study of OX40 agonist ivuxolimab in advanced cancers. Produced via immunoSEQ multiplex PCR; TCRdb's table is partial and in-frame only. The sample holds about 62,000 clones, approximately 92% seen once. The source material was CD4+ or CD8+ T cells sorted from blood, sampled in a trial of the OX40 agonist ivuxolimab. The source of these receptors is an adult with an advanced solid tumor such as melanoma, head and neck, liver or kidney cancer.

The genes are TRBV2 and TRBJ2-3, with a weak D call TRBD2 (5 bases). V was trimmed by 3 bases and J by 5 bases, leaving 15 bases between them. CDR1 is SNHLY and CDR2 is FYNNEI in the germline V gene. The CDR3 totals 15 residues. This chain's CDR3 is CASSDTEGWGDTQYF. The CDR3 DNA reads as TGTGCCAGCAGTGATACTGAGGGTTGGGGAGATACGCAGTATTTT.

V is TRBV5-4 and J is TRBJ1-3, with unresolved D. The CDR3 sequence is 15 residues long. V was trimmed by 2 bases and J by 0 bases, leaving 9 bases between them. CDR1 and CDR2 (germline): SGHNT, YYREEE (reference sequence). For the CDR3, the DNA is TGTGCCAGCAGCTTAGGGCAGGACTCTGGAAACACCATATATTTT. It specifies CASSLGQDSGNTIYF.

CDR3 region: CASRGGWGYNEQFF. CDR3 bases: TGTGCCAGTCGCGGAGGGTGGGGCTACAATGAGCAGTTCTTC. The V gene is TRBV19, the J gene TRBJ2-1, with D perhaps matching TRBD2 (6 bases). Germline V gene lookup returns CDR1 LNHDA and CDR2 SQIVND (reference sequence). Between the trimmed V and J ends, which lost 8 bases and 3 bases, there was a span of 14 bases. The CDR3 sequence is 14 residues long.

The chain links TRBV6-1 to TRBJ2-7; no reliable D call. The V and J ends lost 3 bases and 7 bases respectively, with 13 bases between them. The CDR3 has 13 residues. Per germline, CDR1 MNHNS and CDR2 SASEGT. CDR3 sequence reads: CASSDWTAREQYF. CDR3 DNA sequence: TGTGCCAGCAGTGATTGGACGGCGAGGGAGCAGTACTTC.

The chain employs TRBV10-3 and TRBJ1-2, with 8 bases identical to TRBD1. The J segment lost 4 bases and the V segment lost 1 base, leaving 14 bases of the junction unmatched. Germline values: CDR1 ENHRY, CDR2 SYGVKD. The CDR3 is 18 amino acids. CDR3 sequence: CAISEFHLTGGQGYGYTF. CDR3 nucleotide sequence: TGTGCCATCAGTGAGTTCCATCTCACAGGGGGACAAGGCTATGGCTACACCTTC.

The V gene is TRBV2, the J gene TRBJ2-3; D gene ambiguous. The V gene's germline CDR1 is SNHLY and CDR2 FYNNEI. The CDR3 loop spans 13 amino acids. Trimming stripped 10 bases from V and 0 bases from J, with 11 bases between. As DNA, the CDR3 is TGTGCCATTCCCGCAGAGAGCACAGATACGCAGTATTTT. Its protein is CAIPAESTDTQYF.

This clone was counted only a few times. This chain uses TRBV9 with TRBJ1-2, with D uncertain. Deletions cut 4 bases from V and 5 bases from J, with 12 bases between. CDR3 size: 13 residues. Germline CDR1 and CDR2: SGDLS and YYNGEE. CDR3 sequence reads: CASSTSDTYGYTF. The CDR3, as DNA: TGTGCCAGCAGCACAAGCGACACGTATGGCTACACCTTC.

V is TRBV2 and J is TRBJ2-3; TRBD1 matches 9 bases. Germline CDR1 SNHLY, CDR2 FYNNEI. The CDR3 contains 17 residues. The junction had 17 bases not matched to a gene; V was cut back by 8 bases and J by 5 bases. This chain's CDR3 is CASEETSYRGHGDTQYF. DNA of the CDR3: TGTGCCAGCGAAGAGACGTCGTACAGGGGGCATGGAGATACGCAGTATTTT.

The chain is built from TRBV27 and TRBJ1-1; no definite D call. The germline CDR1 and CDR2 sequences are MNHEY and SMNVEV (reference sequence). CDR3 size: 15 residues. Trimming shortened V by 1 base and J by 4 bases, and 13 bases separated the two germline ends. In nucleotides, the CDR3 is TGTGCCAGCAGTTTATATGCAGGAACGGGCACTGAAGCTTTCTTT. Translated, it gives CASSLYAGTGTEAFF.

CDR3 sequence reads: CASTSTANTEAFF. The CDR3 DNA reads as TGTGCCAGCACCTCTACTGCGAACACTGAAGCTTTCTTT. The rearrangement links TRBV27 to TRBJ1-1; D unclear. The CDR3 spans 13 residues. CDR1 and CDR2 from the germline V gene are MNHEY and SMNVEV (reference sequence). Trimming removed 7 bases at V and 1 base at J, with 10 bases between.

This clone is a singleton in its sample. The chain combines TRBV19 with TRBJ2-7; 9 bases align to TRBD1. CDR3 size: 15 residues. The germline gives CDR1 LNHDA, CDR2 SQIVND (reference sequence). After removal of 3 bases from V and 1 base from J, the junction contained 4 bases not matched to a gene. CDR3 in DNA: TGTGCCAGTAGTATTGTGGGACAGGGTTCCTACGAGCAGTACTTC. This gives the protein CASSIVGQGSYEQYF.